A selection of T cell receptor beta chains follows, all from one sample in a study of early stage breast cancer tumors. Some clones are missing from TCRdb's copy, which holds only in-frame ones; the method was immunoSEQ multiplex PCR. The sample holds about 30,000 clones; roughly two thirds are singletons and the top ten take around 33%. Sequencing input: blood. Receptors were obtained from a person between 45 and 65 years old with breast cancer. Each CDR3 is given with its conserved first and last residue. A D gene is named only where the DNA matches it firmly. Size values are once, few and many counts, or a class for expanded clones, and some rows have none.

DNA: TGTGCCAGCAGCTTAGCGGGTGCCTTCACTGAAGCTTTCTTT
CDR3: CASSLAGAFTEAFF
D: .
size: .
V: TRBV7-9
J: TRBJ1-1

DNA: TGTGCCAGCAGCTCAGCGGGAGGATTTCGAGAGACCCAGTACTTC
CDR3: CASSSAGGFRETQYF
D: TRBD2
size: .
V: TRBV7-3
J: TRBJ2-5

DNA: TGTGCCAGCAGCGTAGCGACTAGCGGGAGTAATGAGCAGTTCTTC
CDR3: CASSVATSGSNEQFF
D: TRBD2
size: .
V: TRBV9
J: TRBJ2-1

DNA: TGTGCCAGCAGCCCGCCGGGCGTGGATCGTATTAACGTCCTGACTTTC
CDR3: CASSPPGVDRINVLTF
D: .
size: once
V: TRBV5-5
J: TRBJ2-6

DNA: TGCGCCAGCAGCCTTAGCGGGAGGAACACCGGGGAGCTGTTTTTT
CDR3: CASSLSGRNTGELFF
D: TRBD2
size: .
V: TRBV4-1
J: TRBJ2-2

DNA: TGCGCCAGCAGCCAAGCCGGGAGGAGCTCCTACGAGCAGTACTTC
CDR3: CASSQAGRSSYEQYF
D: TRBD2
size: .
V: TRBV4-1
J: TRBJ2-7

DNA: TGTGCCAGCAGCTTAAGGGTCGGCCAAGAGACCCAGTACTTC
CDR3: CASSLRVGQETQYF
D: .
size: .
V: TRBV7-2
J: TRBJ2-5

DNA: TGCGCCAGCAGCTTGGTTCCTCCCGGACAGCCGAGCTCCTACGAGCAGTACTTC
CDR3: CASSLVPPGQPSSYEQYF
D: .
size: .
V: TRBV5-1
J: TRBJ2-7

DNA: TGTGCCAGCAGCTCGCCAAGGTTCGGAAACACCATATATTTT
CDR3: CASSSPRFGNTIYF
D: .
size: .
V: TRBV7-9
J: TRBJ1-3

DNA: TGCAGCGTTGGAGGACTAGCGGGAGGAGAGCAGTTCTTC
CDR3: CSVGGLAGGEQFF
D: TRBD2
size: once
V: TRBV29-1
J: TRBJ2-1

DNA: TGTGCCAGCAGTTTAAACAGGGGCCTGAACACTGAAGCTTTCTTT
CDR3: CASSLNRGLNTEAFF
D: TRBD1
size: .
V: TRBV28
J: TRBJ1-1

DNA: TGTGCCAGCAGCCTCATCCCCCCTAGCGGGAAAGAGCAGTACTTC
CDR3: CASSLIPPSGKEQYF
D: TRBD2
size: .
V: TRBV7-8
J: TRBJ2-7

DNA: TGTGCCAGCAGTGATATCTACCGAGGCAACCTAGCTAACTATGGCTACACCTTC
CDR3: CASSDIYRGNLANYGYTF
D: .
size: .
V: TRBV6-1
J: TRBJ1-2

DNA: TGTGCCATCAGCGGGGCTTCTGGAAACACCATATATTTT
CDR3: CAISGASGNTIYF
D: .
size: .
V: TRBV10-3
J: TRBJ1-3

DNA: TGTGCCAGCAGTTCACGACATTCCTACGAGCAGTACTTC
CDR3: CASSSRHSYEQYF
D: .
size: .
V: TRBV27
J: TRBJ2-7

DNA: TGTGCCAGCAGTGCCACCCCGGGTACCGAAGCTTTCTTT
CDR3: CASSATPGTEAFF
D: .
size: .
V: TRBV2
J: TRBJ1-1

DNA: TGCAGCGTTTCCGGGGCAAACTACAATGAGCAGTTCTTC
CDR3: CSVSGANYNEQFF
D: .
size: .
V: TRBV29-1
J: TRBJ2-1

DNA: TGTGCCAGCAGCTTAGCCCTAGCGGGAGTTGCCGACGAGCAGTACTTC
CDR3: CASSLALAGVADEQYF
D: TRBD2
size: .
V: TRBV7-2
J: TRBJ2-7

DNA: TGTGCTAGTGGACCCGGAGGCACAGATACGCAGTATTTT
CDR3: CASGPGGTDTQYF
D: .
size: .
V: TRBV12-5
J: TRBJ2-3

DNA: TGTGCCAGCAGCTTTTTATTAGCGGGCGTCTGGGCCAACGTCCTGACTTTC
CDR3: CASSFLLAGVWANVLTF
D: TRBD2
size: .
V: TRBV5-5
J: TRBJ2-6

DNA: TGTGCCAGCAGCGTTACGGGGATCGGCAATCAGCCCCAGCATTTT
CDR3: CASSVTGIGNQPQHF
D: .
size: few
V: TRBV11-2
J: TRBJ1-5

DNA: TGTGCCAGCAGCTTAGCCACAGGGTCTGGGGCCAACGTCCTGACTTTC
CDR3: CASSLATGSGANVLTF
D: .
size: .
V: TRBV7-9
J: TRBJ2-6

DNA: TGTGCCAGCAGCCTTTCGGGGGGAGAGACCCAGTACTTC
CDR3: CASSLSGGETQYF
D: TRBD2
size: .
V: TRBV9
J: TRBJ2-5

DNA: TGTGCCAGCAGCTTAGCCCCTAACCCCAAGGGGTCCTACGAGCAGTACTTC
CDR3: CASSLAPNPKGSYEQYF
D: .
size: few
V: TRBV7-2
J: TRBJ2-7

DNA: TGCGCCAGCAGCCAAGAAACTAGCGCCTTTGAGCAGTTCTTC
CDR3: CASSQETSAFEQFF
D: TRBD2
size: .
V: TRBV4-3
J: TRBJ2-1

DNA: TGTGCCACCGGCAGCCATCCTGGAAACACCATATATTTT
CDR3: CATGSHPGNTIYF
D: .
size: few
V: TRBV19
J: TRBJ1-3

DNA: TGTGCCAGCAGTGATTTAGCGTCCCATCGCAATTTT
CDR3: CASSDLASHRNF
D: .
size: .
V: TRBV6-4
J: TRBJ1-5

DNA: TGTGCCAGCAGCTACCTGGACTGGGACTACAATGAGCAGTTCTTC
CDR3: CASSYLDWDYNEQFF
D: .
size: .
V: TRBV7-3
J: TRBJ2-1

DNA: TGTGCCAGCAGCTTGGGAGGTAACACTGAAGCTTTCTTT
CDR3: CASSLGGNTEAFF
D: .
size: once
V: TRBV5-4
J: TRBJ1-1

DNA: TGTGCCAGCAGCTATATAGCGGCCCCTCGCAATGAGCAGTTCTTC
CDR3: CASSYIAAPRNEQFF
D: .
size: once
V: TRBV7-3
J: TRBJ2-1

DNA: TGTGCCCTCGGCAGGGGCTACGAGCAGTACTTC
CDR3: CALGRGYEQYF
D: .
size: .
V: TRBV30
J: TRBJ2-7

DNA: TGTGCCAGCAGTTTCTCCGGGACAGGGAGGACTGAAGCTTTCTTT
CDR3: CASSFSGTGRTEAFF
D: TRBD1
size: .
V: TRBV27
J: TRBJ1-1

DNA: TGTGCCACCTACCTTCGGGGTGGCACTGAAGCTTTCTTT
CDR3: CATYLRGGTEAFF
D: .
size: .
V: TRBV19
J: TRBJ1-1

DNA: TGTGCCAGCTCACCACGCCGGGACAGGGAGGTTGGGAAACTGTTTTTT
CDR3: CASSPRRDREVGKLFF
D: TRBD1
size: .
V: TRBV18
J: TRBJ1-4

DNA: TGCGCCAGCAGGGCTAGCGGGGGCTACGAGCAGTACTTC
CDR3: CASRASGGYEQYF
D: TRBD2
size: .
V: TRBV5-1
J: TRBJ2-7

DNA: TGTGCCAGCTCACCACAGCCCGGGACAGGGGTCGAGCAGTACTTC
CDR3: CASSPQPGTGVEQYF
D: TRBD1
size: few
V: TRBV18
J: TRBJ2-7

DNA: TGCGCCAGCAGCTCCCCGGGCCGGCAGGGGAACACTGAAGCTTTCTTT
CDR3: CASSSPGRQGNTEAFF
D: .
size: .
V: TRBV5-1
J: TRBJ1-1

DNA: TGTGCCAGCAGCTTGGGCCAGGGGAAGGCCCAGTACTTC
CDR3: CASSLGQGKAQYF
D: .
size: .
V: TRBV5-8
J: TRBJ2-5

DNA: TGTGCCAGCAGCTTATTTATGGACACTGAAGCTTTCTTT
CDR3: CASSLFMDTEAFF
D: .
size: few
V: TRBV7-2
J: TRBJ1-1

DNA: TGTGCCATCTCGGGGCAGGGAGCAAACTATGGCTACACCTTC
CDR3: CAISGQGANYGYTF
D: .
size: .
V: TRBV10-3
J: TRBJ1-2

DNA: TGTGCCAGTCGTCTAGGGGGCACTGAAGCTTTCTTT
CDR3: CASRLGGTEAFF
D: .
size: few
V: TRBV19
J: TRBJ1-1

DNA: TGTGCCAGCAGCTTTGGTAGCACTGAAGCTTTCTTT
CDR3: CASSFGSTEAFF
D: .
size: .
V: TRBV5-4
J: TRBJ1-1

DNA: TGTGCCAGCAGGGCTGTAGAGACCCAGTACTTC
CDR3: CASRAVETQYF
D: .
size: .
V: TRBV6-1
J: TRBJ2-5

DNA: TGTGCCATCACCCTGGTTGGGACTGAAGCTTTCTTT
CDR3: CAITLVGTEAFF
D: .
size: .
V: TRBV10-3
J: TRBJ1-1

DNA: TGTGCCACCAGCAGAGATCCGGCGGCTAGCACAGATACGCAGTATTTT
CDR3: CATSRDPAASTDTQYF
D: .
size: .
V: TRBV15
J: TRBJ2-3

DNA: TGTGCCAGTAGTATAGGGGGTAGCGGGAGGGCAGGGGACATTCAGTACTTC
CDR3: CASSIGGSGRAGDIQYF
D: TRBD2
size: few
V: TRBV19
J: TRBJ2-4

DNA: TGTGCCAGCAGTTTAGTTACAGGGTACGGGCAGTACTTC
CDR3: CASSLVTGYGQYF
D: .
size: .
V: TRBV28
J: TRBJ2-7

DNA: TGTGCCAGCAGTTACTTCGTACAGGGGGGAGGCACTGAAGCTTTCTTT
CDR3: CASSYFVQGGGTEAFF
D: TRBD1
size: .
V: TRBV6-5
J: TRBJ1-1

DNA: TGTGCCAGTAGTATAGGAGGGACAGGGTCGATAGAGACCCAGTACTTC
CDR3: CASSIGGTGSIETQYF
D: TRBD1
size: .
V: TRBV19
J: TRBJ2-5

DNA: TGTGCCTGGAGTGTAGGACAGGGTTTTACTAATGAAAAACTGTTTTTT
CDR3: CAWSVGQGFTNEKLFF
D: TRBD1
size: .
V: TRBV30
J: TRBJ1-4

DNA: TGTGCCAGCAGCTTGGGTTTAGCGTCGGTTGGGGGTGAGCAGTTCTTC
CDR3: CASSLGLASVGGEQFF
D: .
size: .
V: TRBV5-4
J: TRBJ2-1

DNA: TGTGCCAGCGGGGCTCGCACAGATACGCAGTATTTT
CDR3: CASGARTDTQYF
D: .
size: .
V: TRBV13
J: TRBJ2-3

DNA: TGTGCCAGCAGTGTTATAGGGGTTAGCAATCAGCCCCAGCATTTT
CDR3: CASSVIGVSNQPQHF
D: .
size: .
V: TRBV6-1
J: TRBJ1-5

DNA: TGTGCCAGCAGGAAAACAGGGGACAATCAGCCCCAGCATTTT
CDR3: CASRKTGDNQPQHF
D: TRBD1
size: .
V: TRBV6-6
J: TRBJ1-5

DNA: TGTGCCATCAGTCCGGACAGGGGTAACACTGAAGCTTTCTTT
CDR3: CAISPDRGNTEAFF
D: TRBD1
size: .
V: TRBV10-3
J: TRBJ1-1

DNA: TGTGCCAGCAGCGCCCAAGAGACCCAGTACTTC
CDR3: CASSAQETQYF
D: .
size: few
V: TRBV5-4
J: TRBJ2-5

DNA: TGCGCCAGCTCCGGGACTAGCGGGAGCAATGAGCAGTTCTTC
CDR3: CASSGTSGSNEQFF
D: TRBD2
size: .
V: TRBV5-1
J: TRBJ2-1

DNA: TGCAGCGTTCTAGACACAGGAACGCGTGGCTACACCTTC
CDR3: CSVLDTGTRGYTF
D: .
size: .
V: TRBV29-1
J: TRBJ1-2

DNA: TGTGCCAGCAGTTACAGGGTGAGGAACGAGCAGTACTTC
CDR3: CASSYRVRNEQYF
D: .
size: .
V: TRBV5-6
J: TRBJ2-7

DNA: TGTGCCAGCACCCCCCTAGCGAGAACCTACGAGCAGTACTTC
CDR3: CASTPLARTYEQYF
D: .
size: .
V: TRBV6-5
J: TRBJ2-7